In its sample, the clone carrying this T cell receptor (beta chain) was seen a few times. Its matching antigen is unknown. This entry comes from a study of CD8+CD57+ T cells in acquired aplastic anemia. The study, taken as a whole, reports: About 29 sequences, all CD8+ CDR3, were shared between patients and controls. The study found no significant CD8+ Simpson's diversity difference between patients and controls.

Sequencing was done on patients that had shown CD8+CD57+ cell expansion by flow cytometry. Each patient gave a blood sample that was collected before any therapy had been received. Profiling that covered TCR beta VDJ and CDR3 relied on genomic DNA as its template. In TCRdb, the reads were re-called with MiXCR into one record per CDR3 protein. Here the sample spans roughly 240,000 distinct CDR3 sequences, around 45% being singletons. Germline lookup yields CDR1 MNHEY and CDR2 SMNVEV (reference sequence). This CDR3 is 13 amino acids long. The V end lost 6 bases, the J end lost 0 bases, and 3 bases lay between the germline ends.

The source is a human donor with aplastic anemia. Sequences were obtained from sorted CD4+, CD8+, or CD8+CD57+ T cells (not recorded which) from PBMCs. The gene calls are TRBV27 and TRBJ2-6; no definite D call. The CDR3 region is CASSHSGANVLTF. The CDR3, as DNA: TGTGCCAGCAGCCACTCTGGGGCCAACGTCCTGACTTTC.